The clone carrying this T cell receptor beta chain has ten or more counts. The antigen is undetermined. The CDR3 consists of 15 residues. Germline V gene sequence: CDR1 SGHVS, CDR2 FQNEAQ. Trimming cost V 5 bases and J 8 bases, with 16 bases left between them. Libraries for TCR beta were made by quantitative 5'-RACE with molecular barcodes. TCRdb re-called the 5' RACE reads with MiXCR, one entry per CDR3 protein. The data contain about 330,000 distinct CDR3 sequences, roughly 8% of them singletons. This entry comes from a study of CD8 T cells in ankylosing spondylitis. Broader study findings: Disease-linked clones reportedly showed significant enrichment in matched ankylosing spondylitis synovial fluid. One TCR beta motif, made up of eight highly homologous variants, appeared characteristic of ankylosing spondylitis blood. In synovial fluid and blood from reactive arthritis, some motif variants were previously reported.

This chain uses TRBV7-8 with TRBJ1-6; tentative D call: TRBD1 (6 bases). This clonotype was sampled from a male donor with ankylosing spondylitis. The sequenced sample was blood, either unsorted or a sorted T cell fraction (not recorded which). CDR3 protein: CASSPRQAADSPLHF. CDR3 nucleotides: TGTGCCAGCAGCCCGAGACAGGCGGCGGATTCACCCCTCCACTTT.